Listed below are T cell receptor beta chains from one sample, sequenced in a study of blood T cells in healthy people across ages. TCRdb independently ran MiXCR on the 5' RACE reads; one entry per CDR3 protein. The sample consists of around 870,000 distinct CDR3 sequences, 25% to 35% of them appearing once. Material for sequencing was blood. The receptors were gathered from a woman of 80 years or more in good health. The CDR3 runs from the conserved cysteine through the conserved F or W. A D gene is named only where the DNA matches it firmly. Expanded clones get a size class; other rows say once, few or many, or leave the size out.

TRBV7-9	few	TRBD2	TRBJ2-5	CASSLNSGGAGETQYF	TGTGCCAGCAGCTTAAATAGCGGGGGGGCAGGAGAGACCCAGTACTTC
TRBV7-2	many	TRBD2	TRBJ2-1	CASSLQRVRGGRGFRNEQFF	TGTGCCAGCAGCTTACAGAGGGTGCGGGGGGGCCGCGGTTTTCGCAATGAGCAGTTCTTC
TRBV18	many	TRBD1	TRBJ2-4	CATDRGRELDIQYF	TGTGCCACGGACAGGGGGCGTGAGCTGGACATTCAGTACTTC
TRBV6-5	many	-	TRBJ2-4	CASSYSNGGKNIQYF	TGTGCCAGCAGTTACTCGAACGGGGGCAAAAACATTCAGTACTTC
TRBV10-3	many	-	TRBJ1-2	CAISEDIRLGGYTF	TGTGCCATCAGCGAGGACATACGCCTGGGAGGCTACACCTTC
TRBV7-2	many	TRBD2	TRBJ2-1	CASSSRLAPEQFF	TGTGCCAGCAGCTCCCGACTAGCCCCAGAGCAGTTCTTC
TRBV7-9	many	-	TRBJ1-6	CASSPTAGTGGSPLHF	TGTGCCAGCAGCCCGACCGCCGGGACTGGTGGATCACCCCTCCACTTT
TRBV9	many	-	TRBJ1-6	CASSVEGNNSPLHF	TGTGCCAGCAGCGTAGAGGGGAACAATTCACCCCTCCACTTT
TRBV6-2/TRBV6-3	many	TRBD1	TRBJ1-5	CASSYLDRSGLANQPQHF	TGTGCCAGCAGTTATTTGGACAGGAGCGGTTTGGCAAATCAGCCCCAGCATTTT
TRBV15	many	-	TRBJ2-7	CATSRDKGPYEQYF	TGTGCCACCAGCAGAGATAAAGGACCCTACGAGCAGTACTTC
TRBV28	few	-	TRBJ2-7	CASRPGQKTYEQYF	TGTGCCAGCAGGCCGGGACAAAAGACCTACGAGCAGTACTTC
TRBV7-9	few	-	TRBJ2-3	CASSLAGPRADTQYF	TGTGCCAGCAGCTTAGCAGGTCCTCGGGCGGATACGCAGTATTTT
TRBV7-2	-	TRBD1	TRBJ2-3	CASRRQGVYKDTQYF	TGTGCCAGCAGACGACAGGGGGTCTACAAAGATACGCAGTATTTT
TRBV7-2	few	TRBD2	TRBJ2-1	CASSLVGGSGRNEQFF	TGTGCCAGCAGCCTCGTTGGCGGGAGCGGGAGAAATGAGCAGTTCTTC
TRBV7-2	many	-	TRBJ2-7	CASKFSSEVRNEQYF	TGTGCCAGCAAATTCTCCTCGGAGGTTCGAAACGAGCAGTACTTC
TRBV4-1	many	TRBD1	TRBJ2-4	CASSRGTGGGIQYF	TGCGCCAGCAGTCGAGGCACAGGGGGAGGCATTCAGTACTTC
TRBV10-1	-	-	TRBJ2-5	CASSDTETQYF	TGCGCCAGCAGTGATACGGAGACCCAGTACTTC
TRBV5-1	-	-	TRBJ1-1	CASSLGGLRLPRNTEAFF	TGCGCCAGCAGCTTGGGGGGACTTAGACTCCCCAGGAACACTGAAGCTTTCTTT
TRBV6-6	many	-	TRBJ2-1	CASSYTQGDEQFF	TGTGCCAGCAGTTATACACAGGGTGATGAGCAGTTCTTC
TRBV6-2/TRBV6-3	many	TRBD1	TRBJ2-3	CASSPGGTGADTQYF	TGTGCCAGCAGCCCAGGGGGGACAGGGGCAGATACGCAGTATTTT
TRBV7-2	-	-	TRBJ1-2	CASSSSGGANYGYTF	TGTGCCAGCAGCTCAAGCGGCGGGGCTAACTATGGCTACACCTTC
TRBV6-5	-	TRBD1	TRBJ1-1	CASSYATGVTEAFF	TGTGCCAGCAGTTATGCAACAGGGGTGACTGAAGCTTTCTTT
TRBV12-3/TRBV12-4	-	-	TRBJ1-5	CASSAPGTSNQPQHF	TGTGCCAGCAGTGCACCTGGCACGAGCAATCAGCCCCAGCATTTT
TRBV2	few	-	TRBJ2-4	CASTVAKNIQYF	TGTGCCAGCACAGTAGCCAAAAACATTCAGTACTTC
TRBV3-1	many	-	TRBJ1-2	CASSQARGIYGYTF	TGTGCCAGCAGCCAAGCGAGGGGGATCTATGGCTACACCTTC
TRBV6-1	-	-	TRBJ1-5	CASSGQFYSDQPQHF	TGTGCCAGCAGTGGACAGTTCTATAGCGATCAGCCCCAGCATTTT
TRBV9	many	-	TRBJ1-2	CASSVVPGRDGYTF	TGTGCCAGCAGCGTAGTACCCGGGAGAGATGGCTACACCTTC
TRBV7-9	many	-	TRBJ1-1	CASSEQGAPNTEAFF	TGTGCCAGCAGCGAACAGGGAGCTCCTAACACTGAAGCTTTCTTT
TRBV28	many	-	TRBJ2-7	CASSLGPTYEQYF	TGTGCCAGCAGCTTAGGGCCAACCTACGAGCAGTACTTC
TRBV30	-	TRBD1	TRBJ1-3	CAWTIQGSTIYF	TGTGCCTGGACCATACAGGGGAGCACCATATATTTT
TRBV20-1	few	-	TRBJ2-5	CSARPPTGQGPRRGGVETQYF	TGCAGTGCTAGACCTCCAACTGGACAGGGTCCGCGGCGGGGGGGCGTGGAGACCCAGTACTTC
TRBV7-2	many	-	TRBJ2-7	CASSFRRNEQYF	TGTGCCAGCAGCTTTCGGCGGAACGAGCAGTACTTC
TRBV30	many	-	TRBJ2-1	CAWRGRHNEQFF	TGTGCCTGGAGAGGCCGACACAATGAGCAGTTCTTC
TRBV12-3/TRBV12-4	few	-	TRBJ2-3	CASSLADIADTQYF	TGTGCCAGCAGTTTGGCGGACATCGCAGATACGCAGTATTTT
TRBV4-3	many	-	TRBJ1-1	CASSRTRTTMEAFF	TGCGCCAGCAGCCGGACTAGGACCACGATGGAAGCTTTCTTT
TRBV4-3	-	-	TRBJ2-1	CASSQDQEAGNEQFF	TGCGCCAGCAGCCAGGACCAGGAGGCTGGCAATGAGCAGTTCTTC
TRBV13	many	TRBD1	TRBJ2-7	CASSATGQALNEQYF	TGTGCCAGCAGCGCCACGGGACAGGCCCTGAACGAGCAGTACTTC
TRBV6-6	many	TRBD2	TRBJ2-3	CASSNERGHPTDTQYF	TGTGCCAGCAGTAACGAGCGGGGCCATCCGACAGATACGCAGTATTTT
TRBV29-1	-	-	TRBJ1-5	CSGGQRNQPQHF	TGCAGCGGTGGCCAGCGAAATCAGCCCCAGCATTTT
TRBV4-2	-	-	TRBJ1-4	CASSQDSTTNEKLFF	TGTGCCAGCAGCCAAGACTCAACAACTAATGAAAAACTGTTTTTT
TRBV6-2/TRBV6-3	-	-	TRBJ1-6	CASKQSGAYSPLHF	TGTGCCAGCAAGCAATCAGGGGCCTATTCACCCCTCCACTTT
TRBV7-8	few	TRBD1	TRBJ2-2	CASSLIGQGEPGELFF	TGTGCCAGCAGCTTAATAGGACAGGGAGAGCCCGGGGAGCTGTTTTTT